The 22 T cell receptor beta chains listed next were all sequenced from one sample in a study of beta chain features in type 1 diabetes. The sequenced template was cDNA made from the entire isolated RNA. Sequencing was performed with immunoSEQ multiplex PCR; in TCRdb, only in-frame clones are kept and a portion is missing. The sample yields 860,000 or so clones, 15% to 20% seen once. The sequenced material came from naive CD4+ T cells from blood. The receptors were sampled from a woman aged 18-35 years in good health.

The chain carries TRBV7-2 and TRBJ2-2, with D perhaps given as TRBD1 or TRBD2 (5 bases each). Germline assignment: CDR1 SGHTA and CDR2 FQGNSA. The CDR3 runs to 15 residues. V was pared by 6 bases and J by 0 bases, with 11 bases between. The CDR3 spells CASSSGPTNTGELFF. CDR3 in DNA: TGTGCCAGCAGTTCGGGACCTACGAACACCGGGGAGCTGTTTTTT.

This clone appeared a few times. This chain connects TRBV18 to TRBJ2-7, with 9 positions matching TRBD2. J gave up 4 bases and V 0 bases, and 4 bases lay outside the gene matches. The CDR3 runs 15 residues. The germline gives CDR1 KGHSH, CDR2 LQKENI. Here the CDR3 reads CASSPPSGRFYEQYF. In DNA, the CDR3 is TGTGCCAGCTCACCACCAAGCGGGAGGTTTTACGAGCAGTACTTC.

The J gene is TRBJ2-7, the V gene TRBV7-2; 12 bases line up with TRBD2. Germline CDR1 SGHTA, CDR2 FQGNSA. The V segment lost 1 base and the J segment 6 bases; nucleotides outside the gene matches: 4. The CDR3 runs to 15 residues. Written as DNA, the CDR3 is TGTGCCAGCAGCTTAGGACTAGCGGGAGAGGCCGAGCAGTACTTC. As protein: CASSLGLAGEAEQYF.

This chain joins TRBV5-6 and TRBJ2-7; no clear D. The germline CDR1 and CDR2 sequences are SGHDT and YYEEEE. The ends were cut back, 2 bases at V and 3 bases at J, with 21 bases in the middle. The CDR3 has 17 amino acids. The CDR3 coding sequence is TGTGCCAGCAGCTTTCAGTTTCCCCTTTGGGTAGGCTACGAGCAGTACTTC. Amino acids: CASSFQFPLWVGYEQYF.

This sequence joins TRBV15 and TRBJ2-2, with 10 bases aligning to TRBD1. Germline CDR1 and CDR2: LNHNV and YYDKDF (reference sequence). The CDR3 length is 15 residues. Trimming cost V 1 base and J 6 bases; bases outside gene matches: 2. CDR3 protein: CATSRVGTGAGELFF. The CDR3 nucleotides are TGTGCCACCAGCAGAGTAGGGACAGGGGCCGGGGAGCTGTTTTTT.

J is TRBJ2-1 and V is TRBV7-2, with D possibly being TRBD2 (5 bases). CDR3 length: 14 residues. Germline assignment: CDR1 SGHTA and CDR2 FQGNSA. Trimming removed 0 bases at V and 7 bases at J, with 10 bases between. DNA for the CDR3: TGTGCCAGCAGCTTAGCGGGAGTATGGAATGAGCAGTTCTTC. Protein sequence: CASSLAGVWNEQFF.

The V gene is TRBV2, the J gene TRBJ1-5; weak D call: TRBD1 (5 bases). V gave up 2 bases and J gave up 2 bases, with 10 bases separating them. The germline gives CDR1 SNHLY, CDR2 FYNNEI. This CDR3 contains 15 residues. The CDR3: CASSEQGVGNQPQHF. The CDR3 DNA reads TGTGCCAGCAGTGAACAGGGAGTTGGCAATCAGCCCCAGCATTTT.

This clone was detected only a few times. The rearrangement joins TRBV18 to TRBJ2-7; TRBD2 matches at 7 bases. This CDR3 region has 16 residues. J was trimmed by 2 bases and V by 4 bases; bases with no gene match: 11. Germline-derived CDR1 and CDR2 are KGHSH and LQKENI. CDR3 sequence (DNA): TGTGCCAGCTCACTCACAGCCCCCGGGGGGACCTACGAGCAGTACTTC. Its translation is CASSLTAPGGTYEQYF.

V and J are TRBV2 and TRBJ1-1, with TRBD1 matching over 7 bases. The germline gives CDR1 SNHLY, CDR2 FYNNEI. The trim removed 7 bases at V and 11 bases at J, leaving 13 bases unmatched. The CDR3 sequence is 13 residues long. In DNA, the CDR3 is TGTGCCAGCAATCCACAGGGGTTCCCCGTGGCTTTCTTT. Protein sequence: CASNPQGFPVAFF.

The chain recombines TRBV5-6 with TRBJ2-1; no clear D gene. The V end lost 2 bases, the J end lost 8 bases, and 11 bases lay between the germline ends. This CDR3 spans 13 amino acids. The germline V gene has CDR1 SGHDT and CDR2 YYEEEE. Here the CDR3 DNA reads TGTGCCAGCAGCTTCCGAGGCGAAGATGAGCAGTTCTTC. This translates into CASSFRGEDEQFF.

The table lists this clone with a few counts. The CDR3 spells CASTERGGTTYNEQFF. The CDR3 DNA reads TGTGCCAGCACCGAAAGGGGGGGGACGACCTACAATGAGCAGTTCTTC. V gene TRBV11-2 combines with J gene TRBJ2-1; tentatively, D is TRBD2 (7 bases). The CDR3 runs 16 residues. CDR1 is SGHAT, CDR2 FQNNGV, per germline. Trimming removed 7 bases from V and 2 bases from J, with 18 bases in between.

V usage is TRBV7-8 and J usage is TRBJ2-7, with 7 bases lining up with TRBD1. The CDR3 spans 16 residues. Per the germline V gene, CDR1 is SGHVS and CDR2 is FQNEAQ. The V segment lost 5 bases and the J segment 6 bases; nucleotides outside the gene matches: 16. The CDR3 bases are TGTGCCAGCAGCCCACTCCCGGGACAGCCTTTTGGCGAGCAGTACTTC. Amino acids: CASSPLPGQPFGEQYF.

V gene TRBV6-6 combines with J gene TRBJ1-1; 8 nucleotides align to TRBD1. The CDR3 runs to 13 residues. Per the germline V gene, CDR1 is MNHNY and CDR2 is SVGAGI (reference sequence). Trimming cost V 6 bases and J 4 bases; bases outside gene matches: 4. CDR3 DNA: TGTGCCAGCAGCCAGGACAGGGCCACTGAAGCTTTCTTT. Protein: CASSQDRATEAFF.

This clone was observed a handful of times. The rearrangement links TRBV13 to TRBJ2-7, with 11 bases matching TRBD1. The CDR3 extends over 15 amino acids. Trimming cost V 1 base and J 4 bases; bases outside gene matches: 3. Germline CDR1 PRHDT, CDR2 FYEKMQ (reference sequence). The CDR3 bases are TGTGCCAGCAGCTTAGCGGGACAGGGGGTATACGAGCAGTACTTC. This gives the protein CASSLAGQGVYEQYF.

This clone was detected only a few times. This chain joins TRBV28 and TRBJ2-2, with D possibly TRBD2 on 6 matching bases. The V end lost 10 bases, the J end lost 2 bases, and 17 bases lay between the germline ends. The CDR3 spans 15 residues. Germline V CDR1 and CDR2: MDHEN, SYDVKM. In DNA form, the CDR3 reads TGTGCCATCCGGGGAGGCCAGAGAAACACCGGGGAGCTGTTTTTT. As protein: CAIRGGQRNTGELFF. The full variable domain, completed using reference TRBV28 and TRBJ2-2, is DVKVTQSSRYLVKRTGEKVFLECVQDMDHENMFWYRQDPGLGLRLIYFSYDVKMKEKGDIPEGYSVSREKKERFSLILESASTNQTSMYLCAIRGGQRNTGELFFGEGSRLTVL.

This clone showed up just a few times. The chain carries TRBV19 and TRBJ2-2, with a possible D match to TRBD1 (6 bases). CDR1 and CDR2 (germline): LNHDA, SQIVND (reference sequence). This CDR3 has 13 residues. The V end was cut by 7 bases, the J end by 7 bases, with 13 bases between. The CDR3 loop is CASIRTDYGELFF. The CDR3 DNA reads TGTGCCAGTATCCGGACAGACTACGGGGAGCTGTTTTTT.

The chain has TRBV11-2 and TRBJ1-2; 10 nucleotides line up with TRBD1. The CDR3 runs to 15 residues. Looked up from germline, CDR1 is SGHAT and CDR2 is FQNNGV. The V and J ends lost 5 bases and 0 bases, in that order; junction bases with no gene match: 3. The CDR3: CASSLGQGANYGYTF. CDR3 nucleotide sequence: TGTGCCAGCAGCCTCGGACAGGGGGCTAACTATGGCTACACCTTC.

To note about this clone: Within the sample, other DNA sequences also encode this same CDR3. The V and J genes are TRBV20-1 and TRBJ2-5; D call uncertain. Germline CDR1 DFQATT, CDR2 SNEGSKA (reference sequence). There are 11 residues in the CDR3. The V end was cut by 5 bases, the J end by 5 bases, with 9 bases between. CDR3: CSASQRETQYF. DNA for the CDR3: TGCAGTGCTTCACAGAGGGAGACCCAGTACTTC.

This clone occurred a few times. The V call is TRBV19, the J call TRBJ2-7, with TRBD1 as a possible D gene (5 bases). The germline V gene has CDR1 LNHDA and CDR2 SQIVND (reference sequence). The CDR3 contains 14 residues. V shed 5 bases and J shed 6 bases, with 17 bases lying between them. CDR3 sequence: CASSLRQATGEQYF. DNA for the CDR3: TGTGCCAGTAGTTTACGACAAGCCACAGGCGAGCAGTACTTC.

This clone has just a few counts. The rearrangement links TRBV7-9 to TRBJ1-2; no reliable D call. Germline CDR1 is SEHNR and CDR2 is FQNEAQ (reference sequence). CDR3 length equals 14 residues. Trimming removed 5 bases at V and 4 bases at J, with 14 bases between. The CDR3 here is CASSPSLLSYGYTF. The CDR3 DNA reads as TGTGCCAGCAGCCCCAGCCTCCTTTCCTATGGCTACACCTTC.

V usage is TRBV5-4 and J usage is TRBJ2-5; 10 bases align to TRBD2. J gave up 1 base and V 5 bases, and 8 bases lay outside the gene matches. The CDR3 is 16 residues long. Germline V lookup: CDR1 SGHNT, CDR2 YYREEE (reference sequence). The CDR3 nucleotides are TGTGCCAGCAGTTCTCGACTAGCGGGTGTCCAAGAGACCCAGTACTTC. Amino acid sequence: CASSSRLAGVQETQYF.

The V and J genes are TRBV7-3 and TRBJ1-3; a weak D match, TRBD1 (5 bases). Germline lookup yields CDR1 SGHTA and CDR2 FQGTGA. V was shortened by 5 bases and J by 0 bases, with 23 bases between the two germline ends. The CDR3 covers 19 residues. The CDR3 spells CASSPPGPAFPYSGNTIYF. The CDR3 nucleotides read TGTGCCAGCAGCCCCCCGGGACCTGCTTTCCCTTACTCTGGAAACACCATATATTTT.